Below, 12 T cell receptor beta chains from the same sample are listed, as sequenced in a study of cytomegalovirus exposure and HLA in healthy donors (TCRdb year 2017). Libraries came from the immunoSEQ multiplex PCR assay. For the multiplex PCR, a mixture combining 60 forward primers for TCR Vbeta segments and 13 reverse primers for TCR Jbeta segments was used. The source is immuneACCESS, and TCRdb retained only in-frame sequences with V and J called. Part of the clones is not carried over; for the studies checked, unresolved V genes explain less than half of this, and the remainder is unexplained. The sample data list some 130,000 clones, and roughly 63% of these were observed just once. The ten largest clonotypes hold less than 12% of the sample. The specimen sequenced was PBMCs. These receptors originate from a middle-aged man in good health and CMV-seropositive.

This clone was observed many times. The chain employs TRBV7-9 and TRBJ2-7, with 8 bases fitting TRBD1. The CDR3 consists of 13 residues. In germline, CDR1 is SEHNR, CDR2 FQNEAQ (reference sequence). V lost 6 bases and J lost 11; bases outside the gene matches: 12. CDR3 in amino acids: CASRLRQGRSKYF. In DNA, the CDR3 is TGTGCCAGCAGACTTCGACAGGGGAGAAGCAAGTACTTC.

The J gene is TRBJ1-4, the V gene TRBV27; D is unclear. This CDR3 region has 14 residues. Per germline, CDR1 MNHEY and CDR2 SMNVEV (reference sequence). Trimming cost V 7 bases and J 3 bases, with 12 bases left between them. The CDR3 loop is CASNSFPPNEKLFF. The CDR3 nucleotides are TGTGCCAGCAACTCTTTTCCCCCTAATGAAAAACTGTTTTTT.

This clone was observed once. The CDR3 nucleotides read TGCGCCAGCAGCTTAGGACAGGGGGTCTCTGAGCAGTTCTTC. Translation gives CASSLGQGVSEQFF. The chain uses TRBV5-1 and TRBJ2-1; TRBD1 matches at 10 bases. The CDR3 runs to 14 residues. The germline CDR1 and CDR2 sequences are SGHRS and YFSETQ. Losses at the gene ends were 2 bases for V and 9 bases for J; bases not matched to a gene: 5. Variable domain in full (rest from reference TRBV5-1 and TRBJ2-1): KAGVTQTPRYLIKTRGQQVTLSCSPISGHRSVSWYQQTPGQGLQFLFEYFSETQRNKGNFPGRFSGRQFSNSRSEMNVSTLELGDSALYLCASSLGQGVSEQFFGPGTRLTVL.

This clone was observed a few times. This chain uses TRBV7-9 with TRBJ1-6; D remains unclear. The V gene lost 6 bases and the J gene lost 0 bases, with 6 bases spanning the gap. Germline CDR1 reads SEHNR; CDR2 reads FQNEAQ (reference sequence). This CDR3 spans 14 amino acids. The CDR3 bases are TGTGCCAGCAGTGGCAGCTCCTATAATTCACCCCTCCACTTT. Translating gives CASSGSSYNSPLHF.

The chain couples TRBV2 to TRBJ2-1; TRBD2 matches at 7 bases. This CDR3 region has 15 residues. V gave up 7 bases and J gave up 2 bases; unmatched junction bases: 8. The germline gives CDR1 SNHLY, CDR2 FYNNEI. For the CDR3, the DNA is TGTGCCAGCATTCGATCGAGCGGGACCTACAATGAGCAGTTCTTC. Translation: CASIRSSGTYNEQFF. Full variable domain (missing parts from reference TRBV2 and TRBJ2-1): EPEVTQTPSHQVTQMGQEVILRCVPISNHLYFYWYRQILGQKVEFLVSFYNNEISEKSEIFDDQFSVERPDGSNFTLKIRSTKLEDSAMYFCASIRSSGTYNEQFFGPGTRLTVL.

This rearrangement joins TRBV5-4 to TRBJ2-5; 10 nucleotides line up with TRBD2. Germline CDR1 SGHNT, CDR2 YYREEE (reference sequence). This CDR3 has 16 amino acids. The junction had 9 bases not matched to a gene; V was cut back by 4 bases and J by 3 bases. CDR3 amino acids: CASSGPASGSEETQYF. In DNA form, the CDR3 reads TGTGCCAGCAGCGGGCCGGCTAGCGGGAGTGAAGAGACCCAGTACTTC.

This clone was found once. V gene TRBV27 combines with J gene TRBJ1-1; D unclear. Trimming took off 5 bases at V and 1 base at J, with 14 bases between the two ends. The germline V gene encodes CDR1 MNHEY and CDR2 SMNVEV (reference sequence). The CDR3 loop spans 15 amino acids. Written as DNA, the CDR3 is TGTGCCAGCAGTCCTTCAGCGCCGCCGAACACTGAAGCTTTCTTT. Translated, it gives CASSPSAPPNTEAFF.

There are many counts of this clone. V usage is TRBV6-5 and J usage is TRBJ1-4, with a tentative D call TRBD1 (6 bases). Germline CDR1 is MNHEY and CDR2 is SVGAGI. Trimming cost V 2 bases and J 8 bases, with 15 bases left between them. The length of the CDR3 is 15 residues. The DNA for the CDR3 is TGTGCCAGCAGTTACGGAGCAGGGGCATGGGAAAAACTGTTTTTT. Protein sequence: CASSYGAGAWEKLFF.

The genes are TRBV7-8 and TRBJ2-7; TRBD2 matches 8 bases. V shed 7 bases, J shed 1 base, and the junction held 12 bases outside the gene matches. CDR3 length equals 16 residues. Germline V gives CDR1 SGHVS, CDR2 FQNEAQ. CDR3 sequence: CASIRNSGDVSYEQYF. The CDR3 DNA reads TGTGCCAGCATCAGGAATAGCGGGGACGTGTCCTACGAGCAGTACTTC.

The genes are TRBV6-5 and TRBJ2-7; maybe TRBD2 (7 bases). Germline CDR1 reads MNHEY; CDR2 reads SVGAGI. There are 15 residues in the CDR3. V shed 2 bases and J shed 7 bases, with 18 bases lying between them. The CDR3 DNA reads as TGTGCCAGCAGTTACGGGGCGGGGGCCGTCAGGGAGCAGTACTTC. Translating gives CASSYGAGAVREQYF.

This chain links TRBV5-4 with TRBJ2-1; 14 bases line up with TRBD2. Germline loops: CDR1 SGHNT, CDR2 YYREEE (reference sequence). The J segment lost 7 bases and the V segment lost 6 bases, leaving 9 bases of the junction unmatched. This CDR3 comprises 16 residues. The DNA for the CDR3 is TGTGCCAGCACCCGGGGACTAGCGGGAGAACTAAATGAGCAGTTCTTC. It translates to CASTRGLAGELNEQFF. Filled out from reference TRBV5-4 and TRBJ2-1, the complete variable domain reads ETGVTQSPTHLIKTRGQQVTLRCSSQSGHNTVSWYQQALGQGPQFIFQYYREEENGRGNFPPRFSGLQFPNYSSELNVNALELDDSALYLCASTRGLAGELNEQFFGPGTRLTVL.

J is TRBJ1-6 and V is TRBV9; D is unresolved. The germline V gene encodes CDR1 SGDLS and CDR2 YYNGEE. The germline V and J ends were trimmed by 0 bases and 10 bases, with 14 bases remaining between them. This CDR3 spans 15 amino acids. The CDR3 DNA follows: TGTGCCAGCAGCGTAGGCCCAGGCCGCGACTCACCCCTCCACTTT. This translates into CASSVGPGRDSPLHF.